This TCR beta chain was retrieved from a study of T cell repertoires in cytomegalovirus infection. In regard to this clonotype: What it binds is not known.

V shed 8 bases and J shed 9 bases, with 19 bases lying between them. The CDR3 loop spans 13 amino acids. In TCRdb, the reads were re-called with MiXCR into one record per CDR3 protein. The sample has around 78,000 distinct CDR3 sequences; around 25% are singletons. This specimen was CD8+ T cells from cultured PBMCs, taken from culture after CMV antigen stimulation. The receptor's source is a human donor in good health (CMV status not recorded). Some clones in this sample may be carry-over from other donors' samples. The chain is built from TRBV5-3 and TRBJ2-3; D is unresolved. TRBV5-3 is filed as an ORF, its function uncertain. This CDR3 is CASSIWTAETQYF. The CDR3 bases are TGTGCCAGCAGCATCTGGACCGCGGAGACGCAGTATTTT.